This TCR beta chain was found in a study of T cell responses to AZD1222 COVID-19 vaccine. Data came from immunoSEQ multiplex PCR; TCRdb stores just in-frame clones and leaves some out. The sample has over 100,000 clones, approximately 93% seen once. General study points: Spike regions recognized by vaccine-associated CD4 TCRs spanned the protein, led by 160-218 and 743-854. Clonal diversity was possibly underestimated, and the donors were mostly white British, with more females. Among spike-specific TCRs, nearly half reportedly target unmutated variant regions.

The junction had 3 bases not matched to a gene; V was cut back by 0 bases and J by 4 bases. This CDR3 spans 16 amino acids. CDR1 and CDR2 (germline): MNHNS, SASEGT. This clone was recorded a few times. Its matching antigen is unknown. The receptor was derived from an adult in good health. This chain links TRBV6-1 with TRBJ1-4, with 9 bases fitting TRBD1. Sequenced here: peripheral blood, sampled on day 0 of AZD1222 vaccination. As DNA, the CDR3 is TGTGCCAGCAGTGAAGCCTCGGGACAGGGTAATGAAAAACTGTTTTTT. Its protein product is CASSEASGQGNEKLFF.